These T cell receptor beta chains were read from a single sample in a study of blood T cell repertoires in COVID-19. Sequencing was performed with immunoSEQ multiplex PCR; in TCRdb, only in-frame clones are kept and a portion is missing. The sample contains under 200,000 clones, around 84% of which appear only once. The sequenced sample consisted of peripheral blood. These receptors all stem from a man in his forties or fifties with active or convalescent COVID-19. Each CDR3 is given with its conserved first and last residue. The D gene is left open where the match is weak. Not all rows give a size; the values are once, few, many and, for expanded clones, a class.

J gene: TRBJ1-2
clone size: -
V gene: TRBV12-3/TRBV12-4
D gene: TRBD1
CDR3 DNA: TGTGCCAGCAGTTCGGGGACAGAGTTGGGCTACACCTTC
CDR3 protein: CASSSGTELGYTF

J gene: TRBJ1-2
clone size: -
V gene: TRBV19
D gene: TRBD1
CDR3 DNA: TGTGCCAGTAGTAGTGGACAGGGATTCCCTTTCTATGGCTACACCTTC
CDR3 protein: CASSSGQGFPFYGYTF

J gene: TRBJ1-5
clone size: few
V gene: TRBV19
D gene: -
CDR3 DNA: TGTGCCAGTAGGGGAGGGGAAAATAGCAATCAGCCCCAGCATTTT
CDR3 protein: CASRGGENSNQPQHF

J gene: TRBJ2-7
clone size: -
V gene: TRBV19
D gene: -
CDR3 DNA: TGTGCCAGTAGTGTCAGCGGGTACGAGCAGTACTTC
CDR3 protein: CASSVSGYEQYF

J gene: TRBJ2-5
clone size: -
V gene: TRBV7-8
D gene: -
CDR3 DNA: TGTGCCAGCAGCCTACGGGACAAACAAGAGACCCAGTACTTC
CDR3 protein: CASSLRDKQETQYF

J gene: TRBJ1-1
clone size: -
V gene: TRBV7-2
D gene: -
CDR3 DNA: TGTGCCAGCAGCCTAAGGACAGCGGAGGACACTGAAGCTTTCTTT
CDR3 protein: CASSLRTAEDTEAFF

J gene: TRBJ2-5
clone size: -
V gene: TRBV11-2
D gene: TRBD1
CDR3 DNA: TGTGCCAGCAGCCGGGACAGGGAAGAGACCCAGTACTTC
CDR3 protein: CASSRDREETQYF

J gene: TRBJ2-2
clone size: -
V gene: TRBV9
D gene: -
CDR3 DNA: TGTGCCAGCACTAGAAACGGGCAGGGTACCGGGGAGCTGTTTTTT
CDR3 protein: CASTRNGQGTGELFF

J gene: TRBJ2-1
clone size: -
V gene: TRBV5-8
D gene: TRBD2
CDR3 DNA: TGTGCCAGCAGCTTGGTTACGGGAGGGCCTGGTAATGAGCAGTTCTTC
CDR3 protein: CASSLVTGGPGNEQFF

J gene: TRBJ1-2
clone size: -
V gene: TRBV11-1
D gene: TRBD1
CDR3 DNA: TGTGCCAGCAGCTTATCCGGGACAGCGTATGGCTACACCTTC
CDR3 protein: CASSLSGTAYGYTF

J gene: TRBJ1-5
clone size: -
V gene: TRBV7-9
D gene: -
CDR3 DNA: TGTGCCAGCAGCTCTCAGGGTATTGGGAATCAGCCCCAGCATTTT
CDR3 protein: CASSSQGIGNQPQHF

J gene: TRBJ2-6
clone size: -
V gene: TRBV7-2
D gene: -
CDR3 DNA: TGTGCCAGCAGCCCCCAGGTGGCTGGGGCCAACGTCCTGACTTTC
CDR3 protein: CASSPQVAGANVLTF

J gene: TRBJ1-1
clone size: few
V gene: TRBV6-1
D gene: TRBD1
CDR3 DNA: TGTGCCAGCAGTGAACTAGGGGGCGGAGGTACTGAAGCTTTCTTT
CDR3 protein: CASSELGGGGTEAFF

J gene: TRBJ2-7
clone size: -
V gene: TRBV9
D gene: TRBD2
CDR3 DNA: TGTGCCAGCAGCGTAGAGGGGCGGGAGGTCAACGAGCAGTACTTC
CDR3 protein: CASSVEGREVNEQYF

J gene: TRBJ2-1
clone size: -
V gene: TRBV21-1
D gene: -
CDR3 DNA: TGTGCCAGCAGCAGGCCCGGGACTAGCGGGAGGGACTCCAACAATGAGCAGTTCTTC
CDR3 protein: CASSRPGTSGRDSNNEQFF

J gene: TRBJ2-7
clone size: -
V gene: TRBV4-1
D gene: -
CDR3 DNA: TGCGCCAGCAGCCCCTGGGAGGCCTACGAGCAGTACTTC
CDR3 protein: CASSPWEAYEQYF

J gene: TRBJ2-1
clone size: few
V gene: TRBV6-6
D gene: TRBD1
CDR3 DNA: TGTGCCAGCAGTTCGGCCCCGGGACAGGGTTACAATGAGCAGTTCTTC
CDR3 protein: CASSSAPGQGYNEQFF

J gene: TRBJ2-5
clone size: -
V gene: TRBV3-1/TRBV3-2
D gene: TRBD2
CDR3 DNA: TGTGCCAGCAGCCGCGGACTAGCGGCCTCCCAAGAGACCCAGTACTTC
CDR3 protein: CASSRGLAASQETQYF

J gene: TRBJ1-1
clone size: -
V gene: TRBV25-1
D gene: TRBD1
CDR3 DNA: TGTGCCAGCAGTCGTTCGGACAGGGAGCCTGAAGCTTTCTTT
CDR3 protein: CASSRSDREPEAFF

J gene: TRBJ2-2
clone size: -
V gene: TRBV27
D gene: -
CDR3 DNA: TGTGCCAGCATAAAGATAGGGGGAGTTAACACCGGGGAGCTGTTTTTT
CDR3 protein: CASIKIGGVNTGELFF

J gene: TRBJ1-5
clone size: -
V gene: TRBV7-9
D gene: TRBD1
CDR3 DNA: TGTGCCAGCAGCTTCACAGACAGGGGTGATGGCAATCAGCCCCAGCATTTT
CDR3 protein: CASSFTDRGDGNQPQHF

J gene: TRBJ1-2
clone size: -
V gene: TRBV19
D gene: -
CDR3 DNA: TGTGCCAGTAGTACCCGGTATGGCTACACCTTC
CDR3 protein: CASSTRYGYTF

J gene: TRBJ1-4
clone size: -
V gene: TRBV6-4
D gene: -
CDR3 DNA: TGTGCCAGCAGAGAGTTTGGGGGGTGGGAAAAACTGTTTTTT
CDR3 protein: CASREFGGWEKLFF

J gene: TRBJ1-5
clone size: -
V gene: TRBV6-5
D gene: -
CDR3 DNA: TGTGCCAGCAGTACTCTAAATCAGCCCCAGCATTTT
CDR3 protein: CASSTLNQPQHF

J gene: TRBJ1-2
clone size: -
V gene: TRBV10-3
D gene: TRBD1
CDR3 DNA: TGTGCCATCAGTGACCGCCGACAGGGACAGGCTAACTATGGCTACACCTTC
CDR3 protein: CAISDRRQGQANYGYTF

J gene: TRBJ2-1
clone size: -
V gene: TRBV24-1
D gene: -
CDR3 DNA: TGTGCCACCAGTGACCCTTCCGCCAGGCTCTACAATGAGCAGTTCTTC
CDR3 protein: CATSDPSARLYNEQFF

J gene: TRBJ1-1
clone size: -
V gene: TRBV6-5
D gene: TRBD1
CDR3 DNA: TGTGCCAGCAGCCAGAGGGGGCCTGGCACTGAAGCTTTCTTT
CDR3 protein: CASSQRGPGTEAFF

J gene: TRBJ1-5
clone size: -
V gene: TRBV24-1
D gene: TRBD1
CDR3 DNA: TGTGCCACCAGTGATCCCAGGGGGGGCAATCAGCCCCAGCATTTT
CDR3 protein: CATSDPRGGNQPQHF

J gene: TRBJ1-3
clone size: -
V gene: TRBV13
D gene: -
CDR3 DNA: TGTGCCAGCAGAGACATGTATGGCACCATATATTTT
CDR3 protein: CASRDMYGTIYF